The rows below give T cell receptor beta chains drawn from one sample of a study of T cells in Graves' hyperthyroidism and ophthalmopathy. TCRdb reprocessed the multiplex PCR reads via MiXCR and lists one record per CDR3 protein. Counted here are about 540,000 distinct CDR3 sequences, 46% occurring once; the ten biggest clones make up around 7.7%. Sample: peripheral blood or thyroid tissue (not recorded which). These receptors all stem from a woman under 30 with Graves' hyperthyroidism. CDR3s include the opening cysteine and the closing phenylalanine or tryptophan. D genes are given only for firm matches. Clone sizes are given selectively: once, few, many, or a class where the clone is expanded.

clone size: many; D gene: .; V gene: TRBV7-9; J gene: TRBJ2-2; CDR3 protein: CASSSSVPGTGELFF; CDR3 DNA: TGTGCCAGCAGCTCGAGCGTGCCGGGCACCGGGGAGCTGTTTTTT
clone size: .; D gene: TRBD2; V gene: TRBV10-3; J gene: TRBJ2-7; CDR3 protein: CAISSLAGVYEQYF; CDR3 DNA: TGTGCCATCAGTAGTCTAGCGGGAGTCTACGAGCAGTACTTC
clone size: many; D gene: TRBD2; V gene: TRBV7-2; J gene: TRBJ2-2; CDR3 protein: CASSGTSGTNTGELFF; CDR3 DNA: TGTGCCAGCAGCGGTACTAGCGGAACGAACACCGGGGAGCTGTTTTTT
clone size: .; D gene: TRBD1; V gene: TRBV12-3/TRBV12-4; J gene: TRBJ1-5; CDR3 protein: CASSSSDRAMETQHF; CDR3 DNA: TGTGCCAGCAGTTCGTCGGACAGGGCTATGGAGACCCAGCATTTT
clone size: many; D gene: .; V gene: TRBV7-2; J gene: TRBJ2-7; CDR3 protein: CASSLATSYEQYF; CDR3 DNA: TGTGCCAGCAGTCTAGCAACCTCCTACGAGCAGTACTTC
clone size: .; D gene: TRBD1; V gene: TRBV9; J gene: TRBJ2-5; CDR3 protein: CASSTRQGNSGGTQYF; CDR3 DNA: TGTGCCAGCAGCACCCGACAGGGGAACTCTGGAGGGACCCAGTACTTC
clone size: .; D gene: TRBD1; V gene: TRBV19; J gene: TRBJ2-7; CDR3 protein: CASTGTGGSYEQYF; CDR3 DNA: TGTGCCAGTACCGGGACAGGGGGCTCCTACGAGCAGTACTTC
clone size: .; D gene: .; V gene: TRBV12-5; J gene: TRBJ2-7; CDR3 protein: CASGFQEQYF; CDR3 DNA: TGTGCTAGTGGTTTCCAAGAGCAGTACTTC
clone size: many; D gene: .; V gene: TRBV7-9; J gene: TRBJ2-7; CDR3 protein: CASSPGRGGGEQYF; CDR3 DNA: TGTGCCAGCAGCCCCGGAAGAGGGGGAGGCGAGCAGTACTTC
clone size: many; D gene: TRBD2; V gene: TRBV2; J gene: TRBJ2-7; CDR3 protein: CASSSGLSDEQYF; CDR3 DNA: TGTGCCAGCTCTAGCGGCCTCAGCGACGAGCAGTACTTC
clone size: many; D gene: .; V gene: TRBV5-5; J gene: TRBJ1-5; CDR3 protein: CASSLAGVSNQPQHF; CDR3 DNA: TGTGCCAGCAGCTTGGCTGGGGTTAGCAATCAGCCCCAGCATTTT
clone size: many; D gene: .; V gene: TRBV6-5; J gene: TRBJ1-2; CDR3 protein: CASSYSAGYGYTF; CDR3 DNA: TGTGCCAGCAGTTACTCGGCAGGTTATGGCTACACCTTC
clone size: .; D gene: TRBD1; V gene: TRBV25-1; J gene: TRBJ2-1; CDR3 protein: CASGTVGQNYNEQFF; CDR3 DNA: TGTGCCAGCGGGACCGTGGGACAGAACTACAATGAGCAGTTCTTC
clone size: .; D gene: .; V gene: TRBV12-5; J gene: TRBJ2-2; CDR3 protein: CASGLSWDTGELFF; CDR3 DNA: TGTGCTAGTGGTTTGTCCTGGGATACCGGGGAGCTGTTTTTT
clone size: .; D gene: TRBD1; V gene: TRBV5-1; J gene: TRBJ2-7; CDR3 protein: CASSLVRGQASIFGF; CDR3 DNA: TGCGCCAGCAGCTTGGTGCGAGGACAGGCCTCAATTTTTGGATTC
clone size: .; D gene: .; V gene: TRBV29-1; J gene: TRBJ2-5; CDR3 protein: CSTRATSTSETQYF; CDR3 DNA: TGCAGCACCAGGGCCACATCCACTAGCGAGACCCAGTACTTC
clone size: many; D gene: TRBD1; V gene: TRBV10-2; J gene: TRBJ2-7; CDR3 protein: CASSGTGVYEQYF; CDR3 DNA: TGCGCCAGCAGCGGGACAGGGGTCTACGAGCAGTACTTC
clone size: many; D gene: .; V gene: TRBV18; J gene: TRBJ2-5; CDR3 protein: CASSPIQGQETQYF; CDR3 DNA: TGTGCCAGCTCACCAATTCAGGGCCAAGAGACCCAGTACTTC
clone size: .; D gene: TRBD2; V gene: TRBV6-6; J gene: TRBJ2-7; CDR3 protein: CASSGLAGGREQYF; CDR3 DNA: TGTGCCAGCAGTGGACTAGCGGGAGGACGCGAGCAGTACTTC
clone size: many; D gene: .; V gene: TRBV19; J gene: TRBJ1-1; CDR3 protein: CASSSSRGTEAFF; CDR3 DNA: TGTGCCAGTAGTTCGTCCCGAGGCACTGAAGCTTTCTTT
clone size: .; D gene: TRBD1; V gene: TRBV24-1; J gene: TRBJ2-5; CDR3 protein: CATSDSDRGEETQYF; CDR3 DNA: TGTGCCACCAGTGATTCCGACAGGGGGGAAGAGACCCAGTACTTC
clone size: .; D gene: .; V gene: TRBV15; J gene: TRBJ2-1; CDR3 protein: CATSGDRGYSDNEQFF; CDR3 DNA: TGTGCCACCAGCGGAGATCGAGGCTACTCGGACAATGAGCAGTTCTTC
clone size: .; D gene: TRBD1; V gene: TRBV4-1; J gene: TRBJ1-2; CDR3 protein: CASSQVQGAWGYTF; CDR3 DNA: TGCGCCAGCAGCCAAGTGCAGGGGGCGTGGGGCTACACCTTC
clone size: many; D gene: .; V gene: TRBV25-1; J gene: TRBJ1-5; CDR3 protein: CASSESAYNRPQHF; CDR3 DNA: TGTGCCAGCAGTGAATCCGCCTATAATCGGCCCCAGCATTTT
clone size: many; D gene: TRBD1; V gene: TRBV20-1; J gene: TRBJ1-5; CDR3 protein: CSAVRGSDQPQHF; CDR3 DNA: TGCAGTGCTGTCAGGGGGTCGGATCAGCCCCAGCATTTT
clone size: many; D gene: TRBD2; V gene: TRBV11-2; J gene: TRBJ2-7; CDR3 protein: CASSLSGSPSSYEQYF; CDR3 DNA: TGTGCCAGCAGCTTAAGCGGGAGTCCGAGCTCCTACGAGCAGTACTTC
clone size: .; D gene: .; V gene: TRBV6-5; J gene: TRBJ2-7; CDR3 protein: CASSYVAGGYEQYF; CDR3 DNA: TGTGCCAGCAGTTACGTGGCAGGGGGGTACGAGCAGTACTTC
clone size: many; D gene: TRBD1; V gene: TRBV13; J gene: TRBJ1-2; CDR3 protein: CASSLETGGDGYTF; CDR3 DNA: TGTGCCAGCAGCTTGGAGACAGGGGGCGATGGCTACACCTTC
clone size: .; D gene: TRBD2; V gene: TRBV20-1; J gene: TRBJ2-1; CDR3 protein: CSASVAGGVREQFF; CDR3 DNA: TGCAGTGCTAGTGTAGCGGGAGGGGTCCGTGAGCAGTTCTTC
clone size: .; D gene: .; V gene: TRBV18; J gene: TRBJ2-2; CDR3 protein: CASSSTRGRVLFF; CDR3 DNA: TGTGCCAGCTCATCTACCCGGGGGAGAGTGCTGTTTTTT
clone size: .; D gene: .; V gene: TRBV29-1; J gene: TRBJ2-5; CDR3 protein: CSVEGTVGEETQYF; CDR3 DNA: TGCAGCGTGGAGGGGACAGTAGGGGAAGAGACCCAGTACTTC
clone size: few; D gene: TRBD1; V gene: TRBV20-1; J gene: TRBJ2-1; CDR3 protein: CSASRTGLYNEQFF; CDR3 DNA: TGCAGTGCTAGCAGGACAGGACTTTACAATGAGCAGTTCTTC
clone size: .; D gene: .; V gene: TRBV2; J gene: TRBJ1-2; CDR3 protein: CASRGGGRRANYGYTF; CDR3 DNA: TGTGCCAGCAGGGGGGGGGGCCGTCGAGCTAACTATGGCTACACCTTC
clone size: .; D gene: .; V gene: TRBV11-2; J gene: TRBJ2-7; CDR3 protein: CASSLVRDNEQYF; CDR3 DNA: TGTGCCAGCAGCTTAGTTCGGGACAATGAGCAGTACTTC
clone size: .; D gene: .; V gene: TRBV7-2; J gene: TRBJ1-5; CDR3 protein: CASSFTLGLGDYEHF; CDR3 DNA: TGTGCCAGCAGCTTCACTTTGGGACTAGGGGATTACGAGCATTTT
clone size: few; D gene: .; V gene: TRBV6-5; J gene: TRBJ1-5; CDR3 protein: CASRRSGRNQPQHF; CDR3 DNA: TGTGCCAGCCGTCGGTCGGGGAGGAATCAGCCCCAGCATTTT
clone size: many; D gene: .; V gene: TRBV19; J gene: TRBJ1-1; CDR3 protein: CASSTFGECPEAFF; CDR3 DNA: TGTGCCAGTAGTACCTTCGGTGAGTGTCCTGAAGCTTTCTTT
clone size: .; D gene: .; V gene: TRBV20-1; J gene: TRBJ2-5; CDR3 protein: CSAPIAAETQYF; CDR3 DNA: TGCAGTGCTCCAATAGCGGCAGAGACCCAGTACTTC
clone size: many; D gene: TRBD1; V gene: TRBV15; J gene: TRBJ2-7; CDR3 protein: CATSTAGTGGYEQYF; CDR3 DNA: TGTGCCACCAGCACCGCCGGGACAGGGGGTTACGAGCAGTACTTC
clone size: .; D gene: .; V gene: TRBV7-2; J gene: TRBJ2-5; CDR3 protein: CASSLGPFLETQYF; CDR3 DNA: TGTGCCAGCAGCTTGGGGCCATTCTTGGAGACCCAGTACTTC
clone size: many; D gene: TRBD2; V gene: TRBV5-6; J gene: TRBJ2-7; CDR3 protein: CASSLRAGGIDEQYF; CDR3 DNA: TGTGCCAGCAGCCTAAGGGCGGGAGGAATTGACGAGCAGTACTTC
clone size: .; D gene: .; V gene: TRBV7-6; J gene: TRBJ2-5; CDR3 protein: CAGSLEVQEAQYF; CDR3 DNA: TGTGCCGGCAGCTTAGAGGTACAAGAGGCCCAGTACTTC
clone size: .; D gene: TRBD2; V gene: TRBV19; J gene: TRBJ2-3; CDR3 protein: CASSILPKREGRDTQYF; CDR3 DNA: TGTGCCAGTAGTATCCTCCCCAAGCGGGAGGGAAGAGATACGCAGTATTTT
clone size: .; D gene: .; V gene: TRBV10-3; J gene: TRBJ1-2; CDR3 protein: CAISVDGKGYTF; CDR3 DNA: TGTGCCATCAGTGTGGACGGGAAAGGCTACACCTTC
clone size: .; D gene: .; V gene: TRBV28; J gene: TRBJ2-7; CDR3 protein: CASSLLAQLDEQYF; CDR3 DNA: TGTGCCAGCAGTTTACTAGCTCAGCTCGACGAGCAGTACTTC
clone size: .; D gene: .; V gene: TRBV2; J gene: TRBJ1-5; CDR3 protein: CARVPNSNQPQHF; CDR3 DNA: TGTGCTAGAGTCCCGAATAGCAATCAGCCCCAGCATTTT